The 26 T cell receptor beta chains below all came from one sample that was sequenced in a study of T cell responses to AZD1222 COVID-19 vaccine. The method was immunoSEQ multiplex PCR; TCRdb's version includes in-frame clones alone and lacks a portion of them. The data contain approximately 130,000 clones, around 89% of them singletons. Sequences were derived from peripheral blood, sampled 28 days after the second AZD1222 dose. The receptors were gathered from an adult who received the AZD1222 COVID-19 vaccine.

The CDR3 protein is CASSYGGRQQYF. In DNA form, the CDR3 reads TGTGCCAGCAGTTACGGGGGGCGCCAGCAGTATTTT. The chain recombines TRBV6-5 with TRBJ2-3; D is perhaps TRBD1 or TRBD2 (6 bases each). This CDR3 is built from 12 residues. V was clipped by 2 bases and J by 11 bases, with 11 bases between them. Germline CDR1 reads MNHEY; CDR2 reads SVGAGI.

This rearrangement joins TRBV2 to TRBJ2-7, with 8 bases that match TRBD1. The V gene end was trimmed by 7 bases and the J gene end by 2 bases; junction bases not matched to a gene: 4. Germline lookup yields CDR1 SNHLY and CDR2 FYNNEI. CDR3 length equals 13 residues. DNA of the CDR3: TGTGCCAGCAAGACAGGGGCCCCCTACGAGCAGTACTTC. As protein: CASKTGAPYEQYF.

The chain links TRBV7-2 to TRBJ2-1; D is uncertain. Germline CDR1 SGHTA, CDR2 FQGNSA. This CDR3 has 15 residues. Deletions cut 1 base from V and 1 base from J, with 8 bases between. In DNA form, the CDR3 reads TGTGCCAGCAGCTTAGGGCCAGGATCCTACAATGAGCAGTTCTTC. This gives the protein CASSLGPGSYNEQFF.

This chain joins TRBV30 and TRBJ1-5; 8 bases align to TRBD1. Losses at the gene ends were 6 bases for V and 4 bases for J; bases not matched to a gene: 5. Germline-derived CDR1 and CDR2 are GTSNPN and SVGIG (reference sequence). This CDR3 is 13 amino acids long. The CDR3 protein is CACGQGRNQPQHF. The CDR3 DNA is TGTGCCTGCGGACAGGGTCGGAATCAGCCCCAGCATTTT. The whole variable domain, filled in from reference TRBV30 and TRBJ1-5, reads SQTIHQWPATLVQPVGSPLSLECTVEGTSNPNLYWYRQAAGRGLQLLFYSVGIGQISSEVPQNLSASRPQDRQFILSSKKLLLSDSGFYLCACGQGRNQPQHFGDGTRLSIL.

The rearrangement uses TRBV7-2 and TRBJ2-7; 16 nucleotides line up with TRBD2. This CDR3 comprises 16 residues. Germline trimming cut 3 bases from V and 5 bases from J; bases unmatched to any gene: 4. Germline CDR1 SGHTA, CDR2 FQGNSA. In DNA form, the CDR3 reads TGTGCCAGCAGCTTGGGGACTAGCGGGGGGGCGGACGAGCAGTACTTC. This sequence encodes CASSLGTSGGADEQYF.

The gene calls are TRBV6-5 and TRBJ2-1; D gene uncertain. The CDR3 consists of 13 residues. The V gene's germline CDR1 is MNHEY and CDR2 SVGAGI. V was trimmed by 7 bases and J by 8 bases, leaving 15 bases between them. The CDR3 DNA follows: TGTGCCAGCACCCTATCTGGTACGGATGAGCAGTTCTTC. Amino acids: CASTLSGTDEQFF.

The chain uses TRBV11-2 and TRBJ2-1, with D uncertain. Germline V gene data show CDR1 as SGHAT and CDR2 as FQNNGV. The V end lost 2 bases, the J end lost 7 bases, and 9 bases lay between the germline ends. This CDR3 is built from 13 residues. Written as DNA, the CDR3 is TGTGCCAGCAGCTTAATGATCTTAAATGAGCAGTTCTTC. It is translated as CASSLMILNEQFF.

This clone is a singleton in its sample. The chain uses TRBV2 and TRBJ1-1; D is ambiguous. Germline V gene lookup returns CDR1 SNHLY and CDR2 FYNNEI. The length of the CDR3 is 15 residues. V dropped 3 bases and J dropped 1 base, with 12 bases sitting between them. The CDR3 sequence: CASSEGLETNTEAFF. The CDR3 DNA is TGTGCCAGCAGTGAGGGGTTGGAGACGAACACTGAAGCTTTCTTT.

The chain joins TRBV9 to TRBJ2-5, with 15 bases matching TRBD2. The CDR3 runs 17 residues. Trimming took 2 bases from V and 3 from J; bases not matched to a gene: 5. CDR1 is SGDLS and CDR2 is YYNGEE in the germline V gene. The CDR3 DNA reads TGTGCCAGCAGCGTCGGGACTAGCGGGAGGTCTGAAGAGACCCAGTACTTC. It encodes CASSVGTSGRSEETQYF. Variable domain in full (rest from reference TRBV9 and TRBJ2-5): DSGVTQTPKHLITATGQRVTLRCSPRSGDLSVYWYQQSLDQGLQFLIQYYNGEERAKGNILERFSAQQFPDLHSELNLSSLELGDSALYFCASSVGTSGRSEETQYFGPGTRLLVL.

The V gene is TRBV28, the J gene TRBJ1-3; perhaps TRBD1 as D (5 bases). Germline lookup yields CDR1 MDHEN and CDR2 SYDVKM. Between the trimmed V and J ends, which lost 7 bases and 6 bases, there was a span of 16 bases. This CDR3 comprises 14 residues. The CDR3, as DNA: TGTGCCAGCACCTGGGGGGGGTATGAAAACACCATATATTTT. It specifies CASTWGGYENTIYF.

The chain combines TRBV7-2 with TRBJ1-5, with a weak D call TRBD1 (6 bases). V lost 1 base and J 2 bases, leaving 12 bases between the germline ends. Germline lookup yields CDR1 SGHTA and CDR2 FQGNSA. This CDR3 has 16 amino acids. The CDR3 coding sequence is TGTGCCAGCAGCTTAGTCAGGGGATCGGGCAATCAGCCCCAGCATTTT. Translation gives CASSLVRGSGNQPQHF.

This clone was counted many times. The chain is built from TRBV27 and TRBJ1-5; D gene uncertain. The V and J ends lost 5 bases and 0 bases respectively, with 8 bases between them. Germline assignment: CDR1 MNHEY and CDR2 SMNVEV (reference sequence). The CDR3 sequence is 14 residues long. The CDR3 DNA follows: TGTGCCAGCAGTCCGAGGGATAGCAATCAGCCCCAGCATTTT. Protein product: CASSPRDSNQPQHF.

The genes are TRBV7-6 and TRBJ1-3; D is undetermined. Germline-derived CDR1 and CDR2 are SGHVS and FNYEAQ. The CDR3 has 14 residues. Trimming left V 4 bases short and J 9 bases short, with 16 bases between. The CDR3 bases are TGTGCCAGCAGCTCCTCAGGTTCTGTTCCCACCATATATTTT. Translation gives CASSSSGSVPTIYF.

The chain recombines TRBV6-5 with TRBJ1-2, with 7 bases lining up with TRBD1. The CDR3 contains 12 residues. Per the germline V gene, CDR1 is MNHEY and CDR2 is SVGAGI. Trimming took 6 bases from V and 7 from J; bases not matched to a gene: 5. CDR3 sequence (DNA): TGTGCCAGCAGGGACAGGTCGGGTGGCTACACCTTC. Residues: CASRDRSGGYTF.

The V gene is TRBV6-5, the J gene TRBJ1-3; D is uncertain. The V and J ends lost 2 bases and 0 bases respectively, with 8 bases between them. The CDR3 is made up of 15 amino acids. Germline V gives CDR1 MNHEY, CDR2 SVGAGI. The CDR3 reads CASSYGKYSGNTIYF. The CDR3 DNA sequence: TGTGCCAGCAGTTACGGAAAATACTCTGGAAACACCATATATTTT.

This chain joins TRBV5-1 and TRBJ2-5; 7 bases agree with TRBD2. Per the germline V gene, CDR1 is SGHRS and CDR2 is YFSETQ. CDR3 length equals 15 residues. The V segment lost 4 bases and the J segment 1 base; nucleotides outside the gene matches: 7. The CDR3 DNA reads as TGCGCCAGCAGCGATCCTAGCGGAAGCCAAGAGACCCAGTACTTC. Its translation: CASSDPSGSQETQYF. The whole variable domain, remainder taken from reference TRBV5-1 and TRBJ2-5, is KAGVTQTPRYLIKTRGQQVTLSCSPISGHRSVSWYQQTPGQGLQFLFEYFSETQRNKGNFPGRFSGRQFSNSRSEMNVSTLELGDSALYLCASSDPSGSQETQYFGPGTRLLVL.

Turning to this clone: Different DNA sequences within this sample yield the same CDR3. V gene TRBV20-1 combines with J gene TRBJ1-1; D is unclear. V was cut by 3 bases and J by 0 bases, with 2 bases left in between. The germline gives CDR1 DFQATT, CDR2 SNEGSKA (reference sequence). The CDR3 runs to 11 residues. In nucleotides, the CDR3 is TGCAGTGCTAGTCTGAACACTGAAGCTTTCTTT. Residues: CSASLNTEAFF.

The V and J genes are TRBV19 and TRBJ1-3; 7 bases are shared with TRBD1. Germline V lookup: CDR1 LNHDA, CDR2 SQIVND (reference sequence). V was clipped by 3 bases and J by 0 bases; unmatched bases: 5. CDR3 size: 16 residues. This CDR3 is CASSIRGDSSGNTIYF. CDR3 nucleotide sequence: TGTGCCAGTAGTATTCGGGGGGACAGCTCTGGAAACACCATATATTTT.

The CDR3 loop reads CASSIPRQPQHF. DNA for the CDR3: TGTGCCAGCAGCATCCCGAGGCAGCCCCAGCATTTT. The chain has TRBV9 and TRBJ1-5; D remains ambiguous. Germline CDR1 is SGDLS and CDR2 is YYNGEE. The V end lost 4 bases, the J end lost 7 bases, and 9 bases lay between the germline ends. The length of the CDR3 is 12 residues.

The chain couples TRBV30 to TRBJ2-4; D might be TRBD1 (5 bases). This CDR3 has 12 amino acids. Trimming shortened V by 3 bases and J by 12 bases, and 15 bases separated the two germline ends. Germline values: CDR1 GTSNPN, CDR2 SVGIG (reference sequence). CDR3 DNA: TGTGCCTGGAGGTGGGGCTTAGGACCTCAGTACTTC. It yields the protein CAWRWGLGPQYF.

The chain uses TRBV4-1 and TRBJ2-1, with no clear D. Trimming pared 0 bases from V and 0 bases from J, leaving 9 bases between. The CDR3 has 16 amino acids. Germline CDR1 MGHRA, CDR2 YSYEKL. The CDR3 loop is CASSQDEGYSYNEQFF. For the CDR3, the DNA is TGCGCCAGCAGCCAAGATGAAGGATACTCCTACAATGAGCAGTTCTTC.

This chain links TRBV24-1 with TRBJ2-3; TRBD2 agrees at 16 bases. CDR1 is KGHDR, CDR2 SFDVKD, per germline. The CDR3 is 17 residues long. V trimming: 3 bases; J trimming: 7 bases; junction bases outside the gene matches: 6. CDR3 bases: TGTGCCACCAGTGATGGGACTAGCGGGGGGGCCTTGAATACGCAGTATTTT. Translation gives CATSDGTSGGALNTQYF.

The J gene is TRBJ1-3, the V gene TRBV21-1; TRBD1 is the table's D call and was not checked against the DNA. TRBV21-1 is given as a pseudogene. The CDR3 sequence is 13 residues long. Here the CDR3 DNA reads TGTGCCAGCAAGGGACAGGGTAGAAACACCATATATTTT. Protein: CASKGQGRNTIYF.

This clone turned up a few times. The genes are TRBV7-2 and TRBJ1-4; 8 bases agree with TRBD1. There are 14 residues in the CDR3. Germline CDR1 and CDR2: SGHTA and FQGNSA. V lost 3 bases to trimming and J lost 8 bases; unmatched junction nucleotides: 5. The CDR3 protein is CASSLDRVSEKLFF. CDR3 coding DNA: TGTGCCAGCAGCTTGGACAGGGTTAGCGAAAAACTGTTTTTT.

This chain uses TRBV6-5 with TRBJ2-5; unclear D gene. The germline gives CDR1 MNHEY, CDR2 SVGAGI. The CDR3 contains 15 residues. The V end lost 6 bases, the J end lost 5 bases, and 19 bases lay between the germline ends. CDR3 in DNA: TGTGCCAGCAGCCAACCCCCACGCAGCGCTGAGACCCAGTACTTC. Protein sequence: CASSQPPRSAETQYF.

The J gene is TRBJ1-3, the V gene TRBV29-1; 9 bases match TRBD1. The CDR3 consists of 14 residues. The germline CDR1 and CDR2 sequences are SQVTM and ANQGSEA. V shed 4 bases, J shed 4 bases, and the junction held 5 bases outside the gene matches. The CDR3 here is CSVVPGTGGNTIYF. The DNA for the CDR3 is TGCAGCGTTGTACCCGGGACAGGGGGAAACACCATATATTTT.